This T cell receptor (beta chain) was identified during a study of spatial heterogeneity in lung cancer. TCRdb called the 5' RACE reads again in MiXCR, with one record for every CDR3 protein. The table lists roughly 46,000 distinct CDR3 sequences, 12% of them singletons, with around 42% in the top ten. CDR1 is MDHEN and CDR2 is SYDVKM in the germline V gene. The CDR3 is 14 amino acids. The V and J ends lost 5 bases and 0 bases respectively, with 7 bases between them. This clonotype was detected only a few times. Documented time point: sample taken at primary tumor resection. Whole RNA was taken from tumor, nontumor lung or frozen PBMC; it was then sequenced unsorted.

The chain links TRBV28 to TRBJ2-2; D uncertain. The receptor comes from a female donor with early-stage non-small cell lung cancer. Sequenced material: PBMCs, taken at surgery. CDR3 region: CASSITANTGELFF. In DNA form, the CDR3 reads TGTGCCAGCAGTATAACGGCGAACACCGGGGAGCTGTTTTTT.